This is a list of T cell receptor beta chains from one sample in a study of T-cell reconstitution after alpha-beta-depleted transplantation in children. In TCRdb, the PCR reads were re-called with MiXCR into one record per CDR3 protein. This repertoire shows approximately 120,000 distinct CDR3 sequences, roughly 10% found once; its top ten account for nearly 25%. The sample in question was PBMCs, mostly from graft donor cells, obtained 180 days after TCRalphabeta/CD19-depleted stem cell transplant. All receptors come from a girl under three years old who had a stem cell transplant for combined immunodeficiency, so the T cells may come from the graft donor. Both conserved end residues are part of each CDR3. The D gene is left open where the match is weak. Rows may omit the clone size; those that give it use once, few, many or a size class.

clone_size j_call d_call v_call cdr3_nt cdr3_aa
many TRBJ2-7 TRBD1 TRBV10-3 TGTGCCACCGGACAGGGCGGCGAGCAGTACTTC CATGQGGEQYF
NA TRBJ2-2 NA TRBV5-4 TGTGCCAGCAGCTTCGGCAGGAAGAACACCGGGGAGCTGTTTTTT CASSFGRKNTGELFF
many TRBJ2-5 NA TRBV10-3 TGTGCCATCTGTAAAGGCGCGCCAGAAGAGACCCAGTACTTC CAICKGAPEETQYF
few TRBJ1-6 TRBD1 TRBV2 TGTGCCGGGAGGGGACAGCTAAATTCACCCCTCCACTTT CAGRGQLNSPLHF
NA TRBJ2-5 NA TRBV20-1 TGCAGTGCTAGAGATCTCCCCCTCGACGTTTGGTACCAAGAGACCCAGTACTTC CSARDLPLDVWYQETQYF
few TRBJ2-5 NA TRBV24-1 TGTGCCACCAGTGATTTGGACAGCACTCAAGAGACCCAGTACTTC CATSDLDSTQETQYF
NA TRBJ1-1 NA TRBV5-1 TGCGCCAGCAGGGGTAGGGTTTCTGAAGCTTTCTTT CASRGRVSEAFF
NA TRBJ1-1 TRBD1 TRBV5-1 TGCGCCAGCAGCTTGGAGGTCCAGGGGGTCACTGAAGCTTTCTTT CASSLEVQGVTEAFF
NA TRBJ2-3 NA TRBV29-1 TGCAGCGTTGAATATAATGACAGCCCAGATACGCAGTATTTT CSVEYNDSPDTQYF
many TRBJ2-2 TRBD1 TRBV20-1 TGCAGTGCTAGACGCCACAGGGGGCGAACCGGGGAGCTGTTTTTT CSARRHRGRTGELFF
few TRBJ1-3 NA TRBV5-1 TGCGCCAGCAGCTTGGGACCGACAGGCTCTGGAAACACCATATATTTT CASSLGPTGSGNTIYF
few TRBJ2-1 TRBD2 TRBV9 TGTGCCAGCAGCGTAGCCCTGACTAGCGGGGGGGCCCGCTACAATGAGCAGTTCTTC CASSVALTSGGARYNEQFF
NA TRBJ2-1 NA TRBV6-5 TGTGCCAGCAGTTACGGGAGGATCCACAATGAGCAGTTCTTC CASSYGRIHNEQFF
few TRBJ2-5 NA TRBV6-2/TRBV6-3 TGTGCCAGCAGTTTGGTCAGGCAAGAGGAAGAGACCCAGTACTTC CASSLVRQEEETQYF
NA TRBJ2-5 TRBD1 TRBV15 TGTGCCACCAGCATCGGACAGGGGGCCGGCGAGACCCAGTACTTC CATSIGQGAGETQYF
NA TRBJ2-5 NA TRBV16 TGTGCCAGCAGCCCCGGGGGCAGGGGCATCGAAGAGACCCAGTACTTC CASSPGGRGIEETQYF
few TRBJ2-3 TRBD2 TRBV9 TGTGCCAGCAGCGTAGGCGGCGGGAGGGGAGATACGCAGTATTTT CASSVGGGRGDTQYF
few TRBJ2-1 NA TRBV29-1 TGCAGGCCCGGGACACTAAAGGACAATGAGCAGTTCTTC CRPGTLKDNEQFF
NA TRBJ2-3 NA TRBV20-1 TGCAGTGCTCCGTGTTGGGGGGTTAGCACAGATACGCAGTATTTT CSAPCWGVSTDTQYF
few TRBJ2-6 NA TRBV24-1 TGTGCCACTTGGCTTTTAGACTCTGGGGCCAACGTCCTGACTTTC CATWLLDSGANVLTF
NA TRBJ1-1 NA TRBV5-1 TGCGCCAGCAGCTTGGAGTTGGGCGTCAGGGGCACTGAAGCTTTCTTT CASSLELGVRGTEAFF
few TRBJ2-2 TRBD2 TRBV12-3/TRBV12-4 TGTGCCAGCACCCTAGGACTAGGATTTACCGGGGAGCTGTTTTTT CASTLGLGFTGELFF